Given below is one TCR beta chain in context. In the authors' workflow: Nucleated cell counts were estimated from reference gene primer amplification. Generated by immunoSEQ multiplex PCR, the TCRdb table keeps only in-frame clones and is missing some. V, J and clone size were drawn from that table, and D and trimming were deduced from the DNA. Among some 270,000 clones listed, roughly nine tenths were seen once. The sample is drawn from a study of blood T cell repertoires in COVID-19. Overall study: Some COVID-19 samples were acute and others convalescent; all came from the United States, Italy and Spain. Sources were T cells, B-cell-depleted T cells, or PBMCs; the material itself was cDNA or gDNA.

Germline loops: CDR1 SQVTM, CDR2 ANQGSEA. Trimming removed 4 bases from V and 3 bases from J, with 13 bases in between. This CDR3 spans 13 amino acids. The sample consisted of peripheral blood. The gene calls are TRBV29-1 and TRBJ2-7, with D uncertain. The sequence came from a man aged 45-65 years with acute or convalescent COVID-19. CDR3 loop: CSVVVQNNYEQYF. Written as DNA, the CDR3 is TGCAGCGTTGTTGTACAGAATAACTACGAGCAGTACTTC.